The sequence of this T cell receptor beta chain was determined in a study of monozygotic twins with inflammatory bowel disease. Study-wide results and caveats: Reduced clonotype sharing with other individuals was observed in IBD patients relative to healthy twins, especially with disease activity.

Added by template switching were UMIs that each held a 6-nucleotide sample barcode. TCRdb re-called the 5' RACE reads and catalogs CDR3 proteins one per entry, DNA excluded. Its clone listing holds about 160,000 distinct CDR3 sequences. As to this clonotype: Its antigen remains unidentified.

Germline V CDR1 and CDR2: MDHEN, SYDVKM. The CDR3 totals 15 residues. Each donor gave 2 to 2.5 ml of peripheral blood. The rearrangement uses TRBV28 and TRBJ2-7; TCRdb's D gene call, TRBD2, goes unchecked for lack of DNA. Sequences were obtained from blood. The sequence was collected from a human donor with ulcerative colitis or Crohn's disease, or a healthy co-twin of an affected twin (not recorded which). CDR3 residues: CASSFGSPSSYEQYF.